This T cell receptor beta chain originates from a study of cytomegalovirus exposure and HLA in healthy donors. About the study: Earlier, 110 million or so unique TCR beta sequences were recovered from about 200 million T cells by an analysis. General study points: Reports indicated that the classifier achieved high specificity and sensitivity in diagnosing cytomegalovirus status.

The PCR was carried out with 60 Vbeta primers and 13 Jbeta primers. The assay was immunoSEQ multiplex PCR, and TCRdb's table has in-frame clones only and misses some. The table has about 89,000 clones, around 64% seen once. Germline V CDR1 and CDR2: SGHTA, FQGTGA. V lost 5 bases to trimming and J lost 0 bases, with 23 bases between them. This CDR3 spans 19 amino acids. This clone was recorded only once. Its antigen is unknown. This clonotype was obtained from a human donor in good health. Sequencing was done on a sample of PBMCs. The gene calls are TRBV7-3 and TRBJ2-1, with D perhaps matching TRBD1 (6 bases). The DNA of the CDR3 is TGTGCCAGCAGCCGACGTGAACAGGGCCATTTTAGCTCCTACAATGAGCAGTTCTTC. Protein product: CASSRREQGHFSSYNEQFF.